One and the same sample provided the 5 T cell receptor beta chains below, sequenced in a study of blood T cell repertoires in COVID-19. Sequencing was performed with immunoSEQ multiplex PCR; in TCRdb, only in-frame clones are kept and a portion is missing. The sample records some 160,000 clones, roughly 85% being singletons. The sequencing input was PBMCs or T cells enriched from blood (not recorded which). The receptors were sampled from a woman between 65 and 79 years old in a cohort exposed to, infected with or recovered from COVID-19 (not recorded which).

The chain links TRBV5-1 to TRBJ2-2; perhaps TRBD1 as D (6 bases). V lost 3 bases, J lost 2 bases, and 11 bases lay in between. From germline, CDR1 is SGHRS and CDR2 YFSETQ. This CDR3 region has 15 residues. The CDR3 protein is CASSWDILNTGELFF. The CDR3, as DNA: TGCGCCAGCAGCTGGGACATCCTAAACACCGGGGAGCTGTTTTTT. Supplemented by reference TRBV5-1 and TRBJ2-2, the full variable domain reads KAGVTQTPRYLIKTRGQQVTLSCSPISGHRSVSWYQQTPGQGLQFLFEYFSETQRNKGNFPGRFSGRQFSNSRSEMNVSTLELGDSALYLCASSWDILNTGELFFGEGSRLTVL.

The V call is TRBV2, the J call TRBJ2-7; TRBD2 might be the D (5 bases). This CDR3 is 14 amino acids long. V was pared by 6 bases and J by 0 bases, with 12 bases between. Germline V gene data show CDR1 as SNHLY and CDR2 as FYNNEI. This CDR3 is CASREDSSSYEQYF. CDR3 in DNA: TGTGCCAGCAGGGAGGACTCGAGCTCCTACGAGCAGTACTTC. The full variable domain, completed using reference TRBV2 and TRBJ2-7, is EPEVTQTPSHQVTQMGQEVILRCVPISNHLYFYWYRQILGQKVEFLVSFYNNEISEKSEIFDDQFSVERPDGSNFTLKIRSTKLEDSAMYFCASREDSSSYEQYFGPGTRLTVT.

The V gene is TRBV19, the J gene TRBJ1-5; a possible D gene is TRBD1 (5 bases). The V gene's germline CDR1 is LNHDA and CDR2 SQIVND (reference sequence). This CDR3 is built from 17 residues. V was trimmed by 9 bases and J by 0 bases, leaving 21 bases between them. CDR3 nucleotide sequence: TGTGCCAGCGGGACTCTCGGAGGGAGTTATAGCAATCAGCCCCAGCATTTT. It is translated as CASGTLGGSYSNQPQHF.

CDR3 loop: CASSLAGAGNTEAFF. The CDR3 DNA follows: TGTGCCAGCAGTTTGGCAGGGGCCGGGAACACTGAAGCTTTCTTT. The chain employs TRBV28 and TRBJ1-1; possible D gene TRBD1, 6 bases. Germline CDR1 is MDHEN and CDR2 is SYDVKM. V lost 3 bases and J 1 base, leaving 12 bases between the germline ends. The CDR3 is made up of 15 amino acids.

J is TRBJ2-5 and V is TRBV5-1; 8 bases line up with TRBD2. Germline V lookup: CDR1 SGHRS, CDR2 YFSETQ. The CDR3 length is 15 residues. Unmatched junction bases numbered 2, after V lost 0 bases and J lost 1 base. CDR3 region: CASSLAGTSQETQYF. CDR3 nucleotide sequence: TGCGCCAGCAGCTTGGCGGGGACTAGCCAAGAGACCCAGTACTTC.